This T cell receptor (beta chain) appears in the sequencing data of a study of cytomegalovirus exposure and HLA in healthy donors. Each of the donors was a healthy bone marrow donor. 60 Vbeta and 13 Jbeta primers were used in PCR. Only in-frame clones appear in the TCRdb table, and some are missing; sequencing was by immunoSEQ multiplex PCR. The data contain around 110,000 clones, around 74% of them singletons. The TCR was taken from a woman between 18 and 29 years old in good health and CMV-seronegative. The sample consisted of PBMCs.

DNA for the CDR3: TGTGCCAGCAGCTTATCGCAGGGACAGGGAAACACCGGGGAGCTGTTTTTT. It translates to CASSLSQGQGNTGELFF. The chain is built from TRBV7-6 and TRBJ2-2; 9 positions agree with TRBD1. CDR3 length equals 17 residues. V gave up 2 bases and J gave up 2 bases; unmatched junction bases: 6. CDR1 SGHVS and CDR2 FNYEAQ come from the germline V gene.